These 11 T cell receptor beta chains came from one sample sequenced in a study of graft-versus-host responses after intestinal transplantation. Repertoires were generated with immunoSEQ multiplex PCR, while TCRdb's copy carries only in-frame clones and drops some. The repertoire holds 70,000 to 95,000 clones, with about 90% as singletons. The antigens for these receptors are not known. The sample consisted of unstimulated CD4+ T cells sorted from spleen or lymph node cells, taken before intestinal transplant. These receptors were obtained from a human donor who received an intestinal transplant.

The chain recombines TRBV21-1 with TRBJ1-5; no DNA check was done on the table's D call, TRBD1. TRBV21-1 is marked as a pseudogene. The CDR3 runs 16 residues. The CDR3 DNA sequence: TGTGCCAGCAGCTATTCACAGGGAATTAGCAATCAGCCCCAGCATTTT. This translates into CASSYSQGISNQPQHF.

This clone has only a few counts. The chain has TRBV6-5 and TRBJ1-2; tentative D call: TRBD1 (5 bases). CDR1 MNHEY and CDR2 SVGAGI come from the germline V gene. CDR3 size: 15 residues. The V end was cut by 7 bases, the J end by 5 bases, with 20 bases between. Written as DNA, the CDR3 is TGTGCCAGCAAAGGACCCCCTTCCAAGGGGTATGGCTACACCTTC. This gives the protein CASKGPPSKGYGYTF.

This clone was counted a single time. The J gene is TRBJ1-5, the V gene TRBV18; 10 positions match TRBD1. Germline loops: CDR1 KGHSH, CDR2 LQKENI. The CDR3 is made up of 15 amino acids. With V trimmed by 4 bases and J by 5 bases, 5 bases remained unmatched. The CDR3 DNA is TGTGCCAGCTCACGGGACAGGGGCGACTATCAGCCCCAGCATTTT. It translates to CASSRDRGDYQPQHF.

The chain combines TRBV27 with TRBJ1-5; D is unclear. The CDR3 extends over 13 amino acids. The germline gives CDR1 MNHEY, CDR2 SMNVEV (reference sequence). Trimming left V 7 bases short and J 6 bases short, with 13 bases between. The CDR3 DNA reads as TGTGCCAGCACTACGGTGCCGGGTCAGCCCCAGCATTTT. This gives the protein CASTTVPGQPQHF.

The chain carries TRBV7-9 and TRBJ1-1; D unclear. V dropped 1 base and J dropped 11 bases, with 14 bases sitting between them. The V gene's germline CDR1 is SEHNR and CDR2 FQNEAQ (reference sequence). The CDR3 length is 13 residues. The CDR3 here is CASSLERAEVAFF. For the CDR3, the DNA is TGTGCCAGCAGCTTAGAGAGGGCCGAGGTGGCTTTCTTT.

The chain uses TRBV2 and TRBJ2-1; 9 nucleotides match TRBD2. This CDR3 is built from 18 residues. Germline V gene data show CDR1 as SNHLY and CDR2 as FYNNEI. The V gene end was trimmed by 4 bases and the J gene end by 6 bases; junction bases not matched to a gene: 16. Written as DNA, the CDR3 is TGTGCCAGCAGTGGGGGTGGGAGCGGGGGGCGTCCCCCCAATGAGCAGTTCTTC. Encoded protein: CASSGGGSGGRPPNEQFF.

This clone was found a few times. The V call is TRBV5-6, the J call TRBJ1-2; no definite D call. V was trimmed by 0 bases and J by 7 bases, leaving 22 bases between them. Looked up from germline, CDR1 is SGHDT and CDR2 is YYEEEE. The CDR3 covers 17 residues. The CDR3 is CASSLGSTVGVIGGYTF. CDR3 nucleotides: TGTGCCAGCAGCTTGGGTTCCACAGTCGGGGTTATTGGTGGCTACACCTTC.

The V gene is TRBV9, the J gene TRBJ1-4; D is ambiguous. Trimming stripped 3 bases from V and 10 bases from J, with 13 bases between. The CDR3 runs 13 residues. The germline V gene has CDR1 SGDLS and CDR2 YYNGEE. CDR3: CASSESREGKLFF. The CDR3 DNA follows: TGTGCCAGCAGCGAGTCGAGGGAGGGAAAACTGTTTTTT.

The chain is built from TRBV7-9 and TRBJ1-4; D remains ambiguous. The CDR3 runs 15 residues. The germline V gene has CDR1 SEHNR and CDR2 FQNEAQ (reference sequence). V gave up 6 bases and J gave up 0 bases, with 11 bases separating them. The CDR3 nucleotides read TGTGCCAGCAGACCTTCGGAGGCAACTAATGAAAAACTGTTTTTT. Translated, it gives CASRPSEATNEKLFF.

The count of this clone is one. The gene calls are TRBV4-1 and TRBJ2-3, with D possibly matching TRBD2 (6 bases). The ends were cut back, 3 bases at V and 4 bases at J, with 26 bases in the middle. Per germline, CDR1 MGHRA and CDR2 YSYEKL. The CDR3 has 19 amino acids. The DNA of the CDR3 is TGCGCCAGCAGCCATGGCGGGACCGTTCTTGCTTTTCGGGCAGATACGCAGTATTTT. Translation gives CASSHGGTVLAFRADTQYF.

The chain combines TRBV6-1 with TRBJ1-2, with a possible D match to TRBD1 (5 bases). CDR3 length: 13 amino acids. Trimming removed 3 bases at V and 5 bases at J, with 10 bases between. From germline, CDR1 is MNHNS and CDR2 SASEGT. This chain's CDR3 is CASSDAGRYGYTF. The CDR3, as DNA: TGTGCCAGCAGTGACGCGGGGCGGTATGGCTACACCTTC.